This T cell receptor (beta chain) was captured by sequencing in a study of T cells after yellow fever vaccination. In TCRdb, the 5' RACE reads were re-called with MiXCR into one record per CDR3 protein. The table records about 330,000 distinct CDR3 sequences, roughly 3.9% of them present only once. CDR3 size: 13 residues. Trimming pared 5 bases from V and 7 bases from J, leaving 13 bases between. The germline V gene has CDR1 KGHDR and CDR2 SFDVKD. This clonotype was counted a few times. The receptor was isolated from a man aged 18 to 29 who received the YFV17D yellow fever vaccine. The input for sequencing was PBMCs, taken 5 days after the yellow fever booster vaccination. The chain uses TRBV24-1 and TRBJ1-1; the D is unclear. DNA for the CDR3: TGTGCCACCAGTGCTACGGACGGAGGTGAAGCTTTCTTT. It translates to CATSATDGGEAFF.